This TCR beta chain was documented in a study of OX40 agonist ivuxolimab in advanced cancers. Systemic immunosuppression or a history of autoimmune disease excluded patients. On this clone: Its matching antigen is unknown.

Here immunoSEQ multiplex PCR was the method, and the copy in TCRdb shows in-frame clones only, minus some. Altogether about 62,000 clones are present, around nine tenths being singletons, with the ten largest covering 0.27%. Study-level findings and limits: Certain nonresponding patients likewise had low normalized T-cell clonal expansion. Clonal expansion by week 6 occurred in CD4+ and CD8+ blood T cells (at 0.1 to 3.0 mg/kg). Average numbers of expanded clones were greater in CD8+ T cells than in CD4+.

Material: CD4+ or CD8+ T cells sorted from blood, obtained in a trial of the OX40 agonist ivuxolimab. The TCR was taken from an adult with an advanced solid tumor such as melanoma, head and neck, liver or kidney cancer.

The CDR3 region has the DNA TGTGCCAGCAGCTTAGGGGACCTTACGCGAAACACCATATATTTT. Translating it yields CASSLGDLTRNTIYF. The chain recombines TRBV7-6 with TRBJ1-3, with D tentatively TRBD1 (5 bases). This CDR3 has 15 residues. V was trimmed by 1 base and J by 5 bases, leaving 12 bases between them. CDR1 is SGHVS and CDR2 is FNYEAQ in the germline V gene. Together with reference TRBV7-6 and TRBJ1-3, the CDR3 gives the full variable domain: GAGVSQSPRYKVTKRGQDVALRCDPISGHVSLYWYRQALGQGPEFLTYFNYEAQQDKSGLPNDRFSAERPEGSISTLTIQRTEQRDSAMYRCASSLGDLTRNTIYFGEGSWLTVV.